Listed below are T cell receptor beta chains from one sample, sequenced in a study of blood T cell repertoires in COVID-19. This table comes from immunoSEQ multiplex PCR, and its TCRdb copy is limited to in-frame clones, with some not included. The table records fewer than 250,000 clones, more than 80% of them present only once. The sample taken for sequencing was peripheral blood. These receptors all stem from a man younger than 45 with COVID-19, enrolled during active disease. Both conserved end residues are trimmed from each CDR3.

J gene | V gene | CDR3 protein
TRBJ2-5 | TRBV5-4 | ASSLAQGAGETQY
TRBJ2-7 | TRBV6-2/TRBV6-3 | ASSYLGAYEQY
TRBJ1-2 | TRBV7-2 | ALPGQGGGYT
TRBJ2-1 | TRBV10-3 | AISAHTSGYNEQF
TRBJ1-6 | TRBV18 | ASSTDRAGSPLH
TRBJ2-7 | TRBV15 | ATKGTGDEQY
TRBJ2-7 | TRBV19 | ASSAINRGNEQY
TRBJ2-7 | TRBV19 | ASSPPGGQSYEQY
TRBJ2-1 | TRBV28 | ASSSGRLAGIYNEQF
TRBJ1-5 | TRBV5-5 | ASSLFSVDSNQPQH
TRBJ1-2 | TRBV12-5 | ASGLDREGDYGYT
TRBJ2-3 | TRBV3-1/TRBV3-2 | ASSQGGTVSPTDTQY
TRBJ2-1 | TRBV7-2 | ASSSGLAGVYNEQF
TRBJ1-2 | TRBV19 | ASSPGGQGGYYGYT
TRBJ2-7 | TRBV18 | ASSPQSGNRDEQY
TRBJ2-2 | TRBV5-1 | ASSSGLAGGQYTGELF
TRBJ1-2 | TRBV4-2 | ASSHAGDGSYT
TRBJ1-5 | TRBV5-8 | ASSSDRDTGSLNQPQH
TRBJ1-2 | TRBV5-4 | ASRHEGAKGYT
TRBJ1-1 | TRBV27 | ASSLFRGGTEAF
TRBJ1-1 | TRBV10-3 | AISPEAPNTEAF
TRBJ2-3 | TRBV11-2 | ASSLPGQTITDTQY
TRBJ1-5 | TRBV6-4 | ASSDQGPVSNQPQH
TRBJ2-7 | TRBV18 | ASSPPLTGKTSYEQY
TRBJ2-7 | TRBV7-9 | ASSLFLDRVYEQY